This T cell receptor (beta chain) was identified in a study of blood T cell repertoires in COVID-19. Study details: Sources were T cells, B-cell-depleted T cells, or PBMCs; the material itself was cDNA or gDNA.

Assay used: immunoSEQ multiplex PCR; TCRdb lists only in-frame clones, some missing. The data show approximately 320,000 clones, roughly 87% seen once. The CDR3 consists of 16 residues. V was pared by 6 bases and J by 4 bases, with 13 bases of the junction left unmatched. The V gene's germline CDR1 is SGHRS and CDR2 YFSETQ. The sample taken for sequencing was PBMCs or T cells enriched from blood (not recorded which). The chain recombines TRBV5-1 with TRBJ2-3; 8 positions agree with TRBD2. This clonotype originated in a woman aged 18 to 35 who had recovered from COVID-19. The chain's CDR3 is CASNRGYSGAPDTQYF. CDR3 bases: TGCGCCAGCAATCGAGGATATAGCGGGGCCCCAGATACGCAGTATTTT.